The 13 T cell receptor beta chains given below trace back to one sample, sequenced in a study of regulatory T cells in long-lasting Graves disease. Time point of the sample: newly diagnosed GD, antithyroid drugs for less than 3 months. PBMC RNA was the source of the TCR library. Through Arm-PCR of CDR3 regions and iRepertoire HTBI primers, TCR beta libraries were built. MiXCR, applied by TCRdb to the multiplex PCR reads, yields one record per CDR3 protein. Counted here are over 350,000 distinct CDR3 sequences, around 15% occurring once; the ten biggest clones make up roughly a sixth. Separately, the same data were catalogued under a study of T cells in Graves' hyperthyroidism and ophthalmopathy.

The input for sequencing was peripheral blood mononuclear cells (PBMCs), taken at new diagnosis, from a patient treated with antithyroid drugs. The receptors shown here come from a woman in her 50s with Graves disease.

At least ten counts were recorded for this clonotype. The V call is TRBV12-3 or TRBV12-4, the J call TRBJ1-5; no clear D gene. The CDR3 contains 15 residues. V dropped 4 bases and J dropped 2 bases, with 12 bases sitting between them. CDR3 DNA: TGTGCCAGCAGTTATGGGTCGGGTGGCAATCAGCCCCAGCATTTT. Amino acid sequence: CASSYGSGGNQPQHF.

Concerning this clonotype itself: A much bigger clone sits one base away, suggesting this may be a read error. The chain combines TRBV3-1 with TRBJ2-5; TRBD2 matches 7 bases. The trim removed 1 base at V and 5 bases at J, leaving 10 bases unmatched. The CDR3 is 16 amino acids. Germline V lookup: CDR1 LGHDT, CDR2 YNNKEL (reference sequence). DNA for the CDR3: TGTGCCAGCAGCCAAGGTACCGGGGGGTGGGACGAGACCCAGTACTTC. Its protein is CASSQGTGGWDETQYF.

The rearrangement uses TRBV9 and TRBJ1-2; possible D gene TRBD1, 5 bases. CDR1 SGDLS and CDR2 YYNGEE come from the germline V gene. This CDR3 has 16 amino acids. The ends were cut back, 3 bases at V and 8 bases at J, with 23 bases in the middle. CDR3 nucleotide sequence: TGTGCCAGCAGCGGGGGACTGATGGTTTGGTCGGAAGGCTACACCTTC. Its translation is CASSGGLMVWSEGYTF.

This clonotype was counted at least ten times. The V and J genes are TRBV6-2 or TRBV6-3 and TRBJ2-5, with D perhaps matching TRBD2 (5 bases). V dropped 5 bases and J dropped 6 bases, with 16 bases sitting between them. Germline assignment: CDR1 MNHEY and CDR2 SVGEGT. The CDR3 extends over 14 amino acids. CDR3 amino acids: CASSEDPSSKTQYF. In DNA, the CDR3 is TGTGCCAGCAGTGAAGACCCTAGCTCTAAGACCCAGTACTTC.

In its sample, this clonotype was seen many times. The J gene is TRBJ2-5, the V gene TRBV28; D might be TRBD1 (5 bases). In germline, CDR1 is MDHEN, CDR2 SYDVKM. The germline V and J ends were trimmed by 2 bases and 5 bases, with 15 bases remaining between them. This CDR3 is built from 15 residues. CDR3 amino acids: CASSLGAGLRETQYF. As DNA, the CDR3 is TGTGCCAGCAGTTTAGGGGCAGGCCTTCGTGAGACCCAGTACTTC.

This clonotype has at least ten counts. The V call is TRBV28, the J call TRBJ2-7; D is unresolved. Trimming removed 6 bases from V and 2 bases from J, with 8 bases in between. Germline CDR1 MDHEN, CDR2 SYDVKM. The CDR3 is 12 amino acids. The CDR3 region has the DNA TGTGCCAGCAGCACTTGGACCTACGAGCAGTACTTC. It specifies CASSTWTYEQYF.

The rearrangement uses TRBV5-4 and TRBJ2-2; no definite D call. The CDR3 sequence is 15 residues long. Per the germline V gene, CDR1 is SGHNT and CDR2 is YYREEE (reference sequence). The ends were cut back, 2 bases at V and 0 bases at J, with 8 bases in the middle. The CDR3 loop reads CASSLTESNTGELFF. CDR3 sequence (DNA): TGTGCCAGCAGCTTAACAGAATCGAACACCGGGGAGCTGTTTTTT.

The chain has TRBV12-3 or TRBV12-4 and TRBJ2-3, with D possibly matching TRBD2 (6 bases). The V and J ends lost 7 bases and 4 bases respectively, with 9 bases between them. The CDR3 is made up of 12 amino acids. This chain's CDR3 is CASTWGADTQYF. CDR3 DNA sequence: TGTGCCAGCACATGGGGGGCAGATACGCAGTATTTT.

There are many counts of this clonotype. The rearrangement joins TRBV2 to TRBJ1-4, with D unresolved. This CDR3 has 12 amino acids. Germline V gene data show CDR1 as SNHLY and CDR2 as FYNNEI. V lost 4 bases and J lost 4, with 4 bases in between. CDR3 nucleotides: TGTGCCAGCAGTGGAGTTAATGAAAAACTGTTTTTT. It encodes CASSGVNEKLFF. Together with reference TRBV2 and TRBJ1-4, the CDR3 gives the full variable domain: EPEVTQTPSHQVTQMGQEVILRCVPISNHLYFYWYRQILGQKVEFLVSFYNNEISEKSEIFDDQFSVERPDGSNFTLKIRSTKLEDSAMYFCASSGVNEKLFFGSGTQLSVL.

This clonotype has only a few counts. V is TRBV4-2 and J is TRBJ2-1, with TRBD2 matching over 7 bases. This CDR3 has 16 amino acids. The ends lost 4 bases at V and 4 bases at J; junction bases unmatched: 10. Germline V gives CDR1 LGHNA, CDR2 YNFKEQ. CDR3 coding DNA: TGTGCCAGCAGCCTCGAGCCGGAGCGGGAATACAATGAGCAGTTCTTC. Its protein is CASSLEPEREYNEQFF.

Ten or more counts support this clonotype. V gene TRBV18 combines with J gene TRBJ1-3; D is possibly TRBD1 (6 bases). The CDR3 is 14 amino acids. The V end was cut by 3 bases, the J end by 4 bases, with 10 bases between. Germline V gene data show CDR1 as KGHSH and CDR2 as LQKENI. The CDR3 loop is CASSPPTGGNTIYF. CDR3 DNA sequence: TGTGCCAGCTCACCCCCGACAGGCGGAAACACCATATATTTT.

CDR3 amino acids: CASSDLREANTGELFF. The CDR3 DNA follows: TGCGCCAGCAGCGATCTGAGGGAGGCAAACACCGGGGAGCTGTTTTTT. The J gene is TRBJ2-2, the V gene TRBV5-1, with D tentatively TRBD2 (6 bases). V was pared by 4 bases and J by 2 bases, with 15 bases between. The CDR3 covers 16 residues. Germline V gene lookup returns CDR1 SGHRS and CDR2 YFSETQ. Together with reference TRBV5-1 and TRBJ2-2, the CDR3 gives the full variable domain: KAGVTQTPRYLIKTRGQQVTLSCSPISGHRSVSWYQQTPGQGLQFLFEYFSETQRNKGNFPGRFSGRQFSNSRSEMNVSTLELGDSALYLCASSDLREANTGELFFGEGSRLTVL.

This clonotype has only a few counts. This sequence joins TRBV7-9 and TRBJ2-4, with 8 bases lining up with TRBD2. CDR3 length: 17 amino acids. Germline lookup yields CDR1 SEHNR and CDR2 FQNEAQ (reference sequence). V was clipped by 0 bases and J by 0 bases; unmatched bases: 4. The chain's CDR3 is CASSLAPTSEAKNIQYF. CDR3 in DNA: TGTGCCAGCAGCTTAGCCCCGACTAGCGAAGCCAAAAACATTCAGTACTTC. Drawing the rest from reference TRBV7-9 and TRBJ2-4, the complete variable domain is DTGVSQNPRHKITKRGQNVTFRCDPISEHNRLYWYRQTLGQGPEFLTYFQNEAQLEKSRLLSDRFSAERPKGSFSTLEIQRTEQGDSAMYLCASSLAPTSEAKNIQYFGAGTRLSVL.